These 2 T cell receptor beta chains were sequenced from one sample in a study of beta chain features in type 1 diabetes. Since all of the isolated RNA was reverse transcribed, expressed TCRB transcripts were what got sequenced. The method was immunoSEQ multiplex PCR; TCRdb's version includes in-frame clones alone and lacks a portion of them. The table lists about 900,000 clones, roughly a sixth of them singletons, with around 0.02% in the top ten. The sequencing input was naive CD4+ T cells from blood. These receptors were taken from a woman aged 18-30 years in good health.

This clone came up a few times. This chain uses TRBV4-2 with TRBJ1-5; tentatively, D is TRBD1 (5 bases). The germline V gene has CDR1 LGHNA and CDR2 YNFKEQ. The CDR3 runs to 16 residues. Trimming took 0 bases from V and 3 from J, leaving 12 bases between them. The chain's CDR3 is CASSQDQGRDNQPQHF. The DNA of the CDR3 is TGTGCCAGCAGCCAAGATCAGGGCAGGGACAATCAGCCCCAGCATTTT.

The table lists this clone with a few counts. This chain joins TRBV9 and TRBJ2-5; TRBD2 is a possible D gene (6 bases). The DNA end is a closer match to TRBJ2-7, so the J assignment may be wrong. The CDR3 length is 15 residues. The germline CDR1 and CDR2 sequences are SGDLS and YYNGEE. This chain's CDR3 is CASSVAVGSGYEQYF. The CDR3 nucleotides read TGTGCCAGCAGCGTAGCAGTCGGTAGCGGCTACGAGCAGTACTTC.